The entry below gives a single T cell receptor beta chain sequence along with its context. Its binding antigen is unknown. No quality values exist for individual bases; no much larger clone is one base distant. These data belong to a study of blood T cell repertoires in COVID-19 (dated by TCRdb to the early 2020s). Looking at the study overall: Collaborator samples came from the United States, Italy and Spain and covered acute and convalescent phases of COVID-19. Where available, HLA class I and class II types were taken from metadata supplied by the sample provider and were not determined by assay-based typing. The repertoires were made available in a free public database intended to serve as a resource for research on the immune response to SARS-CoV-2. The samples were drawn from two sources: the first 160 participants of the ongoing ImmuneRACE study, and 1,254 subjects contributed by 6 global collaborators. The sample metadata nearly always contained a de-identified subject ID, COVID-19 status, age in years and sex. The material from the prospective study consisted of cDNA or gDNA derived from T cells, B-cell-depleted T cells, or PBMCs. Subjects who had been exposed to COVID-19, were actively infected with it, or had recovered from it provided the deeply sampled blood TCRbeta repertoires that made up the dataset.

The full study reports these points: The quantity of clinical and demographic metadata differed by source and by participant and was supplied without curation.

TCRbeta CDR3 regions were amplified from genomic DNA by means of the immunoSEQ Assay, a bias-controlled multiplex PCR. On the study's bioinformatics: The number of nucleated cells in each sample was estimated from the amplification of reference gene primers within the assay. Sequence reads were collapsed and filtered to measure the absolute abundance of every unique TCRbeta CDR3 rearrangement. For each sample, productive Simpson clonality was calculated by taking the square root of Simpson's diversity index across productive rearrangements. The table comes from immuneACCESS by way of TCRdb, which keeps in-frame sequences with V and J called. Part of the clones is missing from these tables; in studies checked, under half for an unresolved V gene and the rest for unknown reasons. That table is the source of V, J and clone size, and D and trimming were worked out from the DNA. A total of hundreds of thousands of clones appear in this sample, roughly nine tenths of them only once. The ten most abundant clones make up approximately 1.2% of the sample.

Participants in the prospective study were aged roughly 18 to 89 years, lived in about two dozen United States geographic areas, and enrolled through a virtual design. In the prospective study, participants were assigned to cohorts based on the clinical history participants reported in a screening survey and a study questionnaire. Recovered participants in ImmuneRACE Cohort 3 were defined by two consecutive negative NP/OP PCR tests, clearance by a healthcare professional, or resolution of symptoms. In the prospective study, mobile phlebotomists collected whole blood, serum and a nasopharyngeal or oropharyngeal swab from each participant. Over a 2-month period, participants in the prospective study had the option of providing additional blood draws and questionnaires. Prospective study blood samples were shipped either frozen or at room temperature before DNA extraction. CDR1 and CDR2, per the germline V gene (reference sequence), are GTSNPN and SVGIG. From cysteine to phenylalanine, the CDR3 is 15 amino acids long. The entry retains the CDR3 DNA only, 45 bases that are in frame from base 1. V is reduced by 2 bases and J by 0 bases, leaving a spacing of 11 bases between them.

What was sequenced was PBMCs or T cells enriched from blood (not recorded which). The rearrangement combines TRBV30 with TRBJ1-5, and TRBD1 may be the D gene, going by 5 matching bases. This clonotype was sampled from a man younger than 45 who had recovered from COVID-19. The nucleotide sequence is TGTGCCTGGAGTTCGACAGAGCATAGCAATCAGCCCCAGCATTTT. Translated, it reads CAWSSTEHSNQPQHF.